This T cell receptor (beta chain) was recovered during a study of blood T cell repertoires in COVID-19. In the study overall: COVID-19 samples, acute and convalescent, were from the United States, Italy and Spain. In each case, the material was cDNA or gDNA derived from T cells, B-cell-depleted T cells, or PBMCs.

Original processing notes: Amplification with reference gene primers provided the estimates of nucleated cell counts. Only in-frame clones appear in the TCRdb table, and some are missing; sequencing was by immunoSEQ multiplex PCR. The V and J calls and clone size were taken over from that table, and D and trimming were inferred from the DNA. Among roughly 120,000 clones, about 79% were seen once, and the ten largest hold 7.9%. The CDR3 has 14 amino acids. V trimming: 8 bases; J trimming: 0 bases; junction bases outside the gene matches: 8. The germline gives CDR1 SGHRS, CDR2 YFSETQ. The chain joins TRBV5-1 to TRBJ2-7; 7 bases align to TRBD2. The TCR was taken from a woman at least 80 years old with active or convalescent COVID-19. The specimen sequenced was peripheral blood. CDR3 protein: CASSPSGGSYEQYF. The DNA for the CDR3 is TGCGCCAGTTCCCCTTCGGGGGGCTCCTACGAGCAGTACTTC. The full variable domain, completed using reference TRBV5-1 and TRBJ2-7, is KAGVTQTPRYLIKTRGQQVTLSCSPISGHRSVSWYQQTPGQGLQFLFEYFSETQRNKGNFPGRFSGRQFSNSRSEMNVSTLELGDSALYLCASSPSGGSYEQYFGPGTRLTVT.